This TCR beta chain was recovered during a study of shared clonotypes between healthy human individuals. Across the whole study: Each donor had three CD4 naive, three CD4 memory, two CD8 naive and one CD8 memory plate. Study-level points and caveats: Generally, estimated richness proved larger in naive subsets than it did in memory subsets.

In this sample, this clone turned up once. The antigen is unknown. Some clones are missing from TCRdb's copy, which holds only in-frame ones; the method was immunoSEQ multiplex PCR. Of 2.3 million or so clones listed, approximately 95% are singletons. Germline V gives CDR1 SGHRS, CDR2 YFSETQ. The CDR3 has 16 residues. Trimming cost V 3 bases and J 2 bases, with 17 bases left between them. The chain couples TRBV5-1 to TRBJ2-5, with D perhaps given as TRBD1 or TRBD2 (7 bases each). The receptor comes from a man younger than 35 in good health. Some clones in this sample may be carry-over from other donors' samples. The specimen was naive CD4+ T cells from PBMCs. Regarding subset: CD45RA+ positively selected. CDR3 loop: CASSSGAQGGQETQYF. The CDR3 DNA reads as TGCGCCAGCAGCTCAGGGGCCCAGGGGGGGCAAGAGACCCAGTACTTC.